This entry lists 8 T cell receptor beta chains sequenced from one sample in a study of blood T cell repertoires in COVID-19. Sequencing was performed with immunoSEQ multiplex PCR; in TCRdb, only in-frame clones are kept and a portion is missing. There are around 130,000 clones in the sample; around 83% occur only once, and roughly 4.5% lies in the top ten. The source material was peripheral blood. Source of these receptors: a human donor in a cohort sampled during active COVID-19.

J is TRBJ2-3 and V is TRBV21-1; whether TRBD2, the table's D call, matches the DNA was not checked. TRBV21-1 is classified as a pseudogene. The CDR3 runs to 22 residues. In DNA form, the CDR3 reads TGTGCCAGCAGCAAAGGGCAGGTAGGTCGGACTAGCTCCATCACTAGCACAGATACGCAGTATTTT. It is translated as CASSKGQVGRTSSITSTDTQYF.

The chain has TRBV19 and TRBJ1-5, with D uncertain. Germline CDR1 is LNHDA and CDR2 is SQIVND (reference sequence). The CDR3 runs to 13 residues. The V end was cut by 5 bases, the J end by 2 bases, with 7 bases between. Here the CDR3 reads CASSSVGNQPQHF. The DNA for the CDR3 is TGTGCCAGTAGTTCCGTTGGCAATCAGCCCCAGCATTTT. The variable domain in full, completed from reference TRBV19 and TRBJ1-5, reads DGGITQSPKYLFRKEGQNVTLSCEQNLNHDAMYWYRQDPGQGLRLIYYSQIVNDFQKGDIAEGYSVSREKKESFPLTVTSAQKNPTAFYLCASSSVGNQPQHFGDGTRLSIL.

This rearrangement joins TRBV5-4 to TRBJ1-1; perhaps TRBD1 as D (5 bases). From germline, CDR1 is SGHNT and CDR2 YYREEE (reference sequence). Trimming took 6 bases from V and 1 from J, leaving 13 bases between them. The CDR3 is 14 amino acids. The CDR3 bases are TGTGCCAGCAATCGGGGGGGGTGGAACACTGAAGCTTTCTTT. Translated, it gives CASNRGGWNTEAFF.

The chain recombines TRBV24-1 with TRBJ2-5; 8 positions agree with TRBD1. V shed 4 bases and J 5 bases; nucleotides not matched to a gene: 5. From germline, CDR1 is KGHDR and CDR2 SFDVKD. The CDR3 is made up of 14 amino acids. DNA of the CDR3: TGTGCCACCAGTGACTCAGGGGGCTGGGAGACCCAGTACTTC. Its translation is CATSDSGGWETQYF.

This clone was observed a handful of times. The chain recombines TRBV29-1 with TRBJ1-1; 9 nucleotides match TRBD1. V lost 3 bases and J lost 1; bases outside the gene matches: 6. From germline, CDR1 is SQVTM and CDR2 ANQGSEA. The CDR3 runs 15 residues. The DNA of the CDR3 is TGCAGCGTTGAGAGGGGGACAGGGTGGAACACTGAAGCTTTCTTT. This codes for CSVERGTGWNTEAFF.

On this clone: A single base separates this from a much larger clone, so it may be a read error. The chain carries TRBV4-3 and TRBJ2-3; TRBD2 is a possible D gene (7 bases). The germline V gene encodes CDR1 LGHNA and CDR2 YSLEER. The length of the CDR3 is 15 residues. In DNA form, the CDR3 reads TGCGCCCGCAGCCAAGGGAGGGGGGGGGCGGATACGCAGTATTTT. It encodes CARSQGRGGADTQYF.

This sequence joins TRBV20-1 and TRBJ2-2, with TRBD2 matching over 7 bases. Germline trimming cut 3 bases from V and 1 base from J; bases unmatched to any gene: 2. This CDR3 region has 14 residues. Germline V gene sequence: CDR1 DFQATT, CDR2 SNEGSKA (reference sequence). The CDR3, as DNA: TGCAGTGCTAGTCCTAGCGGGAACACCGGGGAGCTGTTTTTT. This encodes CSASPSGNTGELFF.

The chain recombines TRBV19 with TRBJ2-7, with D unclear. Per the germline V gene, CDR1 is LNHDA and CDR2 is SQIVND (reference sequence). CDR3 size: 12 residues. The V end lost 9 bases, the J end lost 3 bases, and 12 bases lay between the germline ends. This CDR3 reads CASSGPGYEQYF. CDR3 DNA: TGTGCCAGCAGTGGGCCCGGCTACGAGCAGTACTTC.